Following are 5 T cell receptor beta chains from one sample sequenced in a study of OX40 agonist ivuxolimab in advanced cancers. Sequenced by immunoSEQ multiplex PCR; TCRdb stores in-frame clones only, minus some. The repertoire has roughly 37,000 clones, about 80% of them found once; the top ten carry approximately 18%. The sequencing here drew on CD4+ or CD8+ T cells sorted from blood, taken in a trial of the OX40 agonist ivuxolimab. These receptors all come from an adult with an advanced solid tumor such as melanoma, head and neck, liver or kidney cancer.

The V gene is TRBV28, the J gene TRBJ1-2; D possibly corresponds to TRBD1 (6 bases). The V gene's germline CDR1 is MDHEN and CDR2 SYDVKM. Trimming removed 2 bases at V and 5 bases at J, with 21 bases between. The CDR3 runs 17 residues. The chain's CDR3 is CASSLNGGSKNRYGYTF. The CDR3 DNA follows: TGTGCCAGCAGTTTAAATGGGGGCAGTAAAAATCGGTATGGCTACACCTTC.

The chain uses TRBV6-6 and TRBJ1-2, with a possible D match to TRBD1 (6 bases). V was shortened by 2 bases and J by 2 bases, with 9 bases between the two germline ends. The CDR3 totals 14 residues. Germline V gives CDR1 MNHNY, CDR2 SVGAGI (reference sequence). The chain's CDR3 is CASSYGGANYGYTF. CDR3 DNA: TGTGCCAGCAGTTACGGGGGGGCCAACTATGGCTACACCTTC.

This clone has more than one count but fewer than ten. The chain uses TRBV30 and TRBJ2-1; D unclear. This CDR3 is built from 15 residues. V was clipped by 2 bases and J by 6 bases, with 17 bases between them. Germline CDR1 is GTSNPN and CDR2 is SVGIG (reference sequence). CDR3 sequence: CAWSNRVKGRNEQFF. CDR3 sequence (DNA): TGTGCCTGGAGTAATAGGGTAAAGGGTCGCAATGAGCAGTTCTTC. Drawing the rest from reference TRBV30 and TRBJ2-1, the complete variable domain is SQTIHQWPATLVQPVGSPLSLECTVEGTSNPNLYWYRQAAGRGLQLLFYSVGIGQISSEVPQNLSASRPQDRQFILSSKKLLLSDSGFYLCAWSNRVKGRNEQFFGPGTRLTVL.

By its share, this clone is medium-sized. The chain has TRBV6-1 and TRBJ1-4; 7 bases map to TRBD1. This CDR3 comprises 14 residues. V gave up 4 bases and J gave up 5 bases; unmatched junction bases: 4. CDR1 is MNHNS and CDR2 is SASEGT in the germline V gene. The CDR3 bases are TGTGCCAGCAGTGTGACAGGGCAAAATGAAAAACTGTTTTTT. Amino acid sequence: CASSVTGQNEKLFF.

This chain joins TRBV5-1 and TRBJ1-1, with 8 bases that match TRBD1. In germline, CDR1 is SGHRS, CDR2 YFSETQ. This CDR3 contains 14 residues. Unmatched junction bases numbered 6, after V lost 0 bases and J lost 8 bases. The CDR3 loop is CASSLDQGAQEAFF. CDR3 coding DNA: TGCGCCAGCAGCTTGGATCAGGGGGCGCAGGAAGCTTTCTTT.